This T cell receptor beta chain is from a study of shared clonotypes between healthy human individuals. The CDR3 loop spans 15 amino acids. The V gene lost 0 bases and the J gene lost 4 bases, with 13 bases spanning the gap. Per the germline V gene, CDR1 is MNHNY and CDR2 is SVGAGI (reference sequence). The method was immunoSEQ multiplex PCR; TCRdb's version includes in-frame clones alone and lacks a portion of them. The data show about 2.4 million clones, roughly 93% seen once. The specimen was naive CD4+ T cells from PBMCs. As to subset: CD45RA+ positively selected. This receptor was identified in a man younger than 35 in good health. Some clones in this sample may be carry-over from other donors' samples. The gene calls are TRBV6-6 and TRBJ2-7; D unclear. The CDR3 bases are TGTGCCAGCAGTTACTCCTCCACAGTCTATTACGAGCAGTACTTC. This sequence encodes CASSYSSTVYYEQYF.